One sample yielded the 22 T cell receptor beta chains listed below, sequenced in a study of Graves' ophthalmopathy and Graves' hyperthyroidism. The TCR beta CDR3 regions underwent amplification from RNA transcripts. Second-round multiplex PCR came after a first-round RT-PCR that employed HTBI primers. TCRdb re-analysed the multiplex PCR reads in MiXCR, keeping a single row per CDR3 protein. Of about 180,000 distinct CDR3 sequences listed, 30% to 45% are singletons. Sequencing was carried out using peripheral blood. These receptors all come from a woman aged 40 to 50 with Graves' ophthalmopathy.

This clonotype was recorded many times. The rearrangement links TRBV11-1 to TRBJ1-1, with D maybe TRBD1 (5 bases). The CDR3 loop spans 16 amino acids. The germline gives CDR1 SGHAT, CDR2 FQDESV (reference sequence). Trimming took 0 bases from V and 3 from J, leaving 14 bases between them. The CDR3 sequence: CASSLAREFWHTEAFF. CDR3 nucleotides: TGTGCCAGCAGCTTAGCCAGGGAGTTTTGGCACACTGAAGCTTTCTTT.

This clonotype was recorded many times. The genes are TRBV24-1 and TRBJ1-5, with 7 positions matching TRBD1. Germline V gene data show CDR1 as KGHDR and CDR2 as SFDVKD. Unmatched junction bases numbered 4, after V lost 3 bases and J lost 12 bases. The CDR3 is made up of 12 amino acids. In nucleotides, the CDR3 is TGTGCCACCAGTGATGATGACAGGGTCCAGCATTTT. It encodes CATSDDDRVQHF.

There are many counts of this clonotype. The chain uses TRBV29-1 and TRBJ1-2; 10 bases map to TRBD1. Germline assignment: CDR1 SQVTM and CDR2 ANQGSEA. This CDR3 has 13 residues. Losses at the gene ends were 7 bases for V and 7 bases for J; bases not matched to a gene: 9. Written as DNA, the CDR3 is TGCAGCGCCCGGACAGGGGGGATCGGTGGCTACACCTTC. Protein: CSARTGGIGGYTF.

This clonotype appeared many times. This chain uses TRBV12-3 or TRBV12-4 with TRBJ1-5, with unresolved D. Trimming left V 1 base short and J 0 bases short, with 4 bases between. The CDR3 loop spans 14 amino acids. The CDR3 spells CASSLGDSNQPQHF. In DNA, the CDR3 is TGTGCCAGCAGTTTAGGAGATAGCAATCAGCCCCAGCATTTT.

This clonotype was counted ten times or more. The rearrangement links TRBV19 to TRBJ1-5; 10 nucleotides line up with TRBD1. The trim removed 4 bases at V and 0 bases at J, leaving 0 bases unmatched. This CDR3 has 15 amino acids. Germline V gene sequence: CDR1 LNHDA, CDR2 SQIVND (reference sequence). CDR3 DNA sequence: TGTGCCAGTAGTAGACAGGGGGCTAGCAATCAGCCCCAGCATTTT. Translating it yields CASSRQGASNQPQHF. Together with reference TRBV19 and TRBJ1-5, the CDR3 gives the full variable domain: DGGITQSPKYLFRKEGQNVTLSCEQNLNHDAMYWYRQDPGQGLRLIYYSQIVNDFQKGDIAEGYSVSREKKESFPLTVTSAQKNPTAFYLCASSRQGASNQPQHFGDGTRLSIL.

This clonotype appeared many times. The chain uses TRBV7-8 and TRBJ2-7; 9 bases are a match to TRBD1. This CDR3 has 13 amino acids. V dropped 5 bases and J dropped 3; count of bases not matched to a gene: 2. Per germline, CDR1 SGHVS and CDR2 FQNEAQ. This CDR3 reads CASSPDRGYEQYF. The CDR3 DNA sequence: TGTGCCAGCAGCCCGGACAGGGGCTACGAGCAGTACTTC.

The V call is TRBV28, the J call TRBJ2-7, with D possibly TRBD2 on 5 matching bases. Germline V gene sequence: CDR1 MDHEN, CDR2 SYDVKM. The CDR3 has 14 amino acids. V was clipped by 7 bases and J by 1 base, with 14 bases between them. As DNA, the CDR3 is TGTGCCAGCACCCGGACTTCCTCGTCCTACGAGCAGTACTTC. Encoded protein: CASTRTSSSYEQYF.

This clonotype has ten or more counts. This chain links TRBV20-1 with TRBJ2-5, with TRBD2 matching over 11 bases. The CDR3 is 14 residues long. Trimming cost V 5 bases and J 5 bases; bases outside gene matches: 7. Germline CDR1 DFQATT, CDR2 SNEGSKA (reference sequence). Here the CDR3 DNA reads TGCAGTGCTCAGACTAGCGGGGCCGGGGAGACCCAGTACTTC. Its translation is CSAQTSGAGETQYF.

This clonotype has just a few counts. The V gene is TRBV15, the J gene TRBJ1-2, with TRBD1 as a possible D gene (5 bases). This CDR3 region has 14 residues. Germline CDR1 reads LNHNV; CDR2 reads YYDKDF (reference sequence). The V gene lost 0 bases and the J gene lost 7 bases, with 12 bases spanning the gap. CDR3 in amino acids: CATSRDLQGGGYTF. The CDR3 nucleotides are TGTGCCACCAGCAGAGATTTGCAGGGAGGTGGCTACACCTTC.

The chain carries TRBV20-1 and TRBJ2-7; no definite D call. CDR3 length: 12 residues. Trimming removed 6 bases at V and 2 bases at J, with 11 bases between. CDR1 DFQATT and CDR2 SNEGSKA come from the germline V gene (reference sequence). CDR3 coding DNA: TGCAGTGCCCCTGATGCGGCCTACGAGCAGTACTTC. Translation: CSAPDAAYEQYF.

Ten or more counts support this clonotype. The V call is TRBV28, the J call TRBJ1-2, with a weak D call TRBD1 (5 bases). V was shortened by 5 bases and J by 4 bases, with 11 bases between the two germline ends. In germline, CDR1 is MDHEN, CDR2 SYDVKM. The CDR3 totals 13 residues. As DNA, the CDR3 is TGTGCCAGCAGTATGGGACGGGTCTATGGCTACACCTTC. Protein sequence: CASSMGRVYGYTF.

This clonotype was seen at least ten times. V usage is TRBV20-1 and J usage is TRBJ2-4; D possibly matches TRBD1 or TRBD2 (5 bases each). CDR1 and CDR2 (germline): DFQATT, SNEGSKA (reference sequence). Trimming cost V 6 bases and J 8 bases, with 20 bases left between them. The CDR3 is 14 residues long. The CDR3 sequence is CSAPERLGGDIQYF. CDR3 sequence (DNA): TGCAGTGCGCCGGAGCGCCTTGGGGGTGACATTCAGTACTTC.

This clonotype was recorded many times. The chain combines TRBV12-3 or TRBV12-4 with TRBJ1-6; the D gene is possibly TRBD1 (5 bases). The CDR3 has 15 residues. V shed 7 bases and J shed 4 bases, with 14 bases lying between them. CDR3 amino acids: CASNQGPEYNSPLHF. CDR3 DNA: TGTGCCAGCAACCAGGGTCCGGAGTATAATTCACCCCTCCACTTT.

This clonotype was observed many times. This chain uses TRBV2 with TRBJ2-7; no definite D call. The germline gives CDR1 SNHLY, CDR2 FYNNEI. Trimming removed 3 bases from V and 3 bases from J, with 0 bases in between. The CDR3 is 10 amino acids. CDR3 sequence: CASSDYEQYF. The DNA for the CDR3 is TGTGCCAGCAGTGACTACGAGCAGTACTTC.

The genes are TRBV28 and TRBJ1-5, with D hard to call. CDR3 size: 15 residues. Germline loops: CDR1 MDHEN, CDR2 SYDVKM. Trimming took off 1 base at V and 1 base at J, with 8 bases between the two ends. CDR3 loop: CASSLSGWSNQPQHF. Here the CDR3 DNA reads TGTGCCAGCAGTTTATCCGGATGGAGCAATCAGCCCCAGCATTTT.

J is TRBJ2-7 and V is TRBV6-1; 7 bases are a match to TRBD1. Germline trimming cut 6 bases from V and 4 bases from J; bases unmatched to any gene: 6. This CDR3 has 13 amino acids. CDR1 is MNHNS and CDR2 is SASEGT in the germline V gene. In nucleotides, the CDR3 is TGTGCCAGCAGCCACGGACAGGAGTACGAGCAGTACTTC. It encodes CASSHGQEYEQYF.

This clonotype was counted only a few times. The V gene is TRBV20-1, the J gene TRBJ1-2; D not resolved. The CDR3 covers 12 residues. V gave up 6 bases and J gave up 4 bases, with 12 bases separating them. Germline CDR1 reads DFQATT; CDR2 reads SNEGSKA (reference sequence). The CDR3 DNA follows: TGCAGTGCCCAGAAGGTGGGCTATGGCTACACCTTC. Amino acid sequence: CSAQKVGYGYTF.

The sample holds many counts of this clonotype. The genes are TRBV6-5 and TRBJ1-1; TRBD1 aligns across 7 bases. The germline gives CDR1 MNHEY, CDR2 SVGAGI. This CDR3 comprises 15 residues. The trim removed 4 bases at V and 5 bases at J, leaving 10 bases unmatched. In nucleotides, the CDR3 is TGTGCCAGCAGTTCCAAATCGACAGGGAGGACTGAAGCTTTCTTT. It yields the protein CASSSKSTGRTEAFF.

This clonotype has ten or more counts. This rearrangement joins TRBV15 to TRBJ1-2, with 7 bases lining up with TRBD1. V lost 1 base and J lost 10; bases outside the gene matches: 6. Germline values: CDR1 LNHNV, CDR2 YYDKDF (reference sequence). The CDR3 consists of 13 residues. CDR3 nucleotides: TGTGCCACCAGCAGAGGAGACAGGGAAAACTACACCTTC. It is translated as CATSRGDRENYTF. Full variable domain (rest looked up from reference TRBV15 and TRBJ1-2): DAMVIQNPRYQVTQFGKPVTLSCSQTLNHNVMYWYQQKSSQAPKLLFHYYDKDFNNEADTPDNFQSRRPNTSFCFLDIRSPGLGDTAMYLCATSRGDRENYTFGSGTRLTVV.

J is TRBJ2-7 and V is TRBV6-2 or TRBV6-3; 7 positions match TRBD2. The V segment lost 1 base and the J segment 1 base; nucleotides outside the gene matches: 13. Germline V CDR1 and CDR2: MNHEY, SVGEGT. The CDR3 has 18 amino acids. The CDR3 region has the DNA TGTGCCAGCAGTTACTTCGGCGTGGGAGGGCCGGGGTCCTACGAGCAGTACTTC. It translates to CASSYFGVGGPGSYEQYF.

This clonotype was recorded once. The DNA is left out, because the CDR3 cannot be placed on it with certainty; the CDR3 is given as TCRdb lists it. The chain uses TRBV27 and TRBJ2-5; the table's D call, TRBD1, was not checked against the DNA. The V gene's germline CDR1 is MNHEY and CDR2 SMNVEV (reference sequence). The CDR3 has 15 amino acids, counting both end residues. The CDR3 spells CASSFGPGGGETQYF.

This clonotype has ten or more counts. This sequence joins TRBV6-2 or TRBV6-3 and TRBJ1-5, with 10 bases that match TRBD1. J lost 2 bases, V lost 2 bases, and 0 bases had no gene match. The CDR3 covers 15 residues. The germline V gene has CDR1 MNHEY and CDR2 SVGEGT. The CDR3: CASSYGTGGNQPQHF. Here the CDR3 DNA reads TGTGCCAGCAGTTACGGGACAGGGGGCAATCAGCCCCAGCATTTT.